This T cell receptor (beta chain) stems from a study of a mutant IDH1 vaccine in newly diagnosed glioma. Study background: In weeks 1, 3, 5, 7, 11, 15, 19 and 23, patients were vaccinated. The first vaccination came 4-6 weeks after radiotherapy alone, or with temozolomide cycles.

Time point described: week 5, during vaccination. It was 300 ug of mutant IDH1 20-mer peptide that made up each vaccine dose, given with topical imiquimod. Profiling relied on immunoSEQ multiplex PCR, and the TCRdb table lists in-frame clones only, not all of them. The repertoire holds about 42,000 clones, 80% to 90% seen once, with approximately 1.7% in the top ten. Trimming removed 10 bases from V and 8 bases from J, with 26 bases in between. From germline, CDR1 is LNHDA and CDR2 SQIVND (reference sequence). CDR3 length: 16 amino acids. This clone was observed a handful of times. Its specificity is not known.

This TCR was sampled from a man aged 35 to 55 with glioma. The sequencing here drew on PBMCs, taken from a glioma patient whose treatment included an IDH1 peptide vaccine. The chain carries TRBV19 and TRBJ1-4; D possibly corresponds to TRBD1 (5 bases). Here the CDR3 DNA reads TGTGCCACCACTGGGGGGAGTGGACGTAGGTACGAAAAACTGTTTTTT. It codes for CATTGGSGRRYEKLFF.